This T cell receptor (beta chain) was found in a study of OX40 agonist ivuxolimab in advanced cancers. CDR1 and CDR2 (germline): MNHEY, SVGAGI. V was clipped by 2 bases and J by 1 base; unmatched bases: 4. This CDR3 has 15 amino acids. Study-level findings and limits: At 0.1 to 3.0 mg/kg and by week 6, CD4+ and CD8+ T cells in the blood had expanded clonally.

The table came from immunoSEQ multiplex PCR; TCRdb's copy has only in-frame clones and leaves some out. The sample has some 40,000 clones; approximately 91% are singletons. As regards this clone: Its antigen is undetermined.

The chain combines TRBV6-5 with TRBJ2-7, with 8 bases lining up with TRBD1. The clonotype comes from an adult with an advanced solid tumor such as melanoma, head and neck, liver or kidney cancer. The sample in question was CD4+ or CD8+ T cells sorted from blood, obtained in a trial of the OX40 agonist ivuxolimab. CDR3 DNA sequence: TGTGCCAGCAGTTACCTGGACAGGGTATCCTACGAGCAGTACTTC. Protein product: CASSYLDRVSYEQYF.